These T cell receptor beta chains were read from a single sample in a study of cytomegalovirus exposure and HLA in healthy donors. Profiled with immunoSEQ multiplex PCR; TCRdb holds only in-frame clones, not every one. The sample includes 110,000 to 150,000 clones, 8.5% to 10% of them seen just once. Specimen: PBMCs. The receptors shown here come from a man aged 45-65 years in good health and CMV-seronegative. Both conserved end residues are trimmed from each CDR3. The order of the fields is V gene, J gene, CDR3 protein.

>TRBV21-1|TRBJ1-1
ASSKLGTNSMNTEAF
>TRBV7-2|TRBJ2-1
ASSLTGLAGGEQF
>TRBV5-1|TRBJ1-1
ASSLGVTTDNTEAF
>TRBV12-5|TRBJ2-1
ASGLGQVVIEQF
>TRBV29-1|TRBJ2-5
SVNRGQETQY
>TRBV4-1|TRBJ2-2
ASSQANLPGQGAIGELF
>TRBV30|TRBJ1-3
AWSIRGSGNTIY
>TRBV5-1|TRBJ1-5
ASSLDGGEGNQPQH
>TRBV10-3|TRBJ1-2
AISPRDRGYGYT
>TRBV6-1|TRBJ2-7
ASSVGGPFVNEQY
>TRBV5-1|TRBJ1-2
ASSFEQESYGYT
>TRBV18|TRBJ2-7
ASSPNLYEQY
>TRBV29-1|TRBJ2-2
SVKQGGAGELF
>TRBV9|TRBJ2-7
ASSVGGHAQGGSYEQY
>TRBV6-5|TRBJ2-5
ASSSSAEETQY
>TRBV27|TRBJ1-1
ASRSPGGRRVTEAF
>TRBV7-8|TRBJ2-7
ASSLTGYEQY
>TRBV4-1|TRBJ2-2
ASSPGGPGTRELF
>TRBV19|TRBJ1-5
ASSIGWVSRQPQH